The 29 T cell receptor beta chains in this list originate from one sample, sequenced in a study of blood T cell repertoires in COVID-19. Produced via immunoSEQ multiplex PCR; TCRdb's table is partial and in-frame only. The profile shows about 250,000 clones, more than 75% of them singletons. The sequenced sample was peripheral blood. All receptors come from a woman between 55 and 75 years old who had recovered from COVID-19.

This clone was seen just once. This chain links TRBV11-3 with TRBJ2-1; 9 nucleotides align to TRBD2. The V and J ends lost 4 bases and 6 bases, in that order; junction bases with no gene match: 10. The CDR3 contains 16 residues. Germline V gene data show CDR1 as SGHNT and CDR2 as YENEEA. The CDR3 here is CASSSWTSEGVNEQFF. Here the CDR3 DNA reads TGTGCCAGCAGCTCCTGGACTAGCGAAGGGGTCAATGAGCAGTTCTTC. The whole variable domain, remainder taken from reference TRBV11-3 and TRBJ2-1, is EAGVVQSPRYKIIEKKQPVAFWCNPISGHNTLYWYLQNLGQGPELLIRYENEEAVDDSQLPKDRFSAERLKGVDSTLKIQPAELGDSAVYLCASSSWTSEGVNEQFFGPGTRLTVL.

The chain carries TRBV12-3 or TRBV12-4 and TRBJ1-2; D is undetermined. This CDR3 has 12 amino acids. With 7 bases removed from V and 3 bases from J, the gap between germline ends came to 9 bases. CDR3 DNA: TGTGCCAGCAAGACTACCCACTATGGCTACACCTTC. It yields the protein CASKTTHYGYTF.

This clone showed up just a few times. This CDR3 reads CASSERGVADTQYF. The CDR3 bases are TGTGCCAGCAGCGAAAGGGGCGTCGCAGATACGCAGTATTTT. The gene calls are TRBV9 and TRBJ2-3, with a weak D call TRBD1 (5 bases). Germline loops: CDR1 SGDLS, CDR2 YYNGEE. Trimming removed 3 bases from V and 4 bases from J, with 12 bases in between. This CDR3 comprises 14 residues.

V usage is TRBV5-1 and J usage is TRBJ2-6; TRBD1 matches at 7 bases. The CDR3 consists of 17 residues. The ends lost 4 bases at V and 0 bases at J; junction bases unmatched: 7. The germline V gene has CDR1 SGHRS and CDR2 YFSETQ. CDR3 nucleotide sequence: TGCGCCAGCAGCCTTAGACAGGGAGTCTCTGGGGCCAACGTCCTGACTTTC. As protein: CASSLRQGVSGANVLTF.

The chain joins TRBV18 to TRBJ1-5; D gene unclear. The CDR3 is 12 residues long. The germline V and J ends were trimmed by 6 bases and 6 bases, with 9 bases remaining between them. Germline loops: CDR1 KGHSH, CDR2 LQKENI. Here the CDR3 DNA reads TGTGCCAGCTCCACCGGAGGTCAGCCCCAGCATTTT. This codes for CASSTGGQPQHF.

The CDR3 loop reads CASSQGQARVGYTF. In DNA, the CDR3 is TGTGCCAGCAGCCAAGGCCAGGCCAGGGTAGGCTACACCTTC. V gene TRBV14 combines with J gene TRBJ1-2, with D possibly being TRBD1 (5 bases). V shed 1 base and J shed 8 bases, with 14 bases lying between them. The CDR3 contains 14 residues. Germline V gives CDR1 SGHDN, CDR2 FVKESK.

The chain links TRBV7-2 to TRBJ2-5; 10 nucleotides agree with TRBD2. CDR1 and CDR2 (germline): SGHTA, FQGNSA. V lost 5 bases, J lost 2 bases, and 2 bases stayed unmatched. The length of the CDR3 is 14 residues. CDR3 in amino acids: CASSRAGGQETQYF. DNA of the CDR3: TGTGCCAGCAGCAGAGCGGGGGGGCAAGAGACCCAGTACTTC.

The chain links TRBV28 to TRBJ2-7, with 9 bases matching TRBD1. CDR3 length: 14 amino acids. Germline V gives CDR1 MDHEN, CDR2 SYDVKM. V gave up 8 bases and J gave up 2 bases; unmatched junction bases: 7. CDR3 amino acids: CASCLWDRAYEQYF. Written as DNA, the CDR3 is TGTGCCAGCTGCTTGTGGGACAGGGCCTACGAGCAGTACTTC.

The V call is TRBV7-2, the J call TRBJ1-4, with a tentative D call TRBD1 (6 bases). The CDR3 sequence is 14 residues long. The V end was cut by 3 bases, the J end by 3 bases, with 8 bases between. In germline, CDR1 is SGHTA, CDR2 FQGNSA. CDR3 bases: TGTGCCAGCAGCTTGGGGGCGGCTAATGAAAAACTGTTTTTT. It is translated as CASSLGAANEKLFF.

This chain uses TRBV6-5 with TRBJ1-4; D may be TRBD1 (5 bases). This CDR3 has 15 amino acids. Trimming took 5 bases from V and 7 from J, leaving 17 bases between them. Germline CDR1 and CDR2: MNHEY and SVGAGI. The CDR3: CASSREGVVGEKLFF. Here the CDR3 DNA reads TGTGCCAGCAGTCGAGAAGGGGTTGTGGGTGAAAAACTGTTTTTT.

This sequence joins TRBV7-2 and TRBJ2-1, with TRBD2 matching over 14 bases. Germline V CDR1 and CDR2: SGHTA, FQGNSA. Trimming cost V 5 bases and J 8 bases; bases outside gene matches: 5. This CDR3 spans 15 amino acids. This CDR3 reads CASSLTSGGAYEQFF. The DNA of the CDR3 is TGTGCCAGCAGCCTGACTAGCGGGGGGGCCTATGAGCAGTTCTTC.

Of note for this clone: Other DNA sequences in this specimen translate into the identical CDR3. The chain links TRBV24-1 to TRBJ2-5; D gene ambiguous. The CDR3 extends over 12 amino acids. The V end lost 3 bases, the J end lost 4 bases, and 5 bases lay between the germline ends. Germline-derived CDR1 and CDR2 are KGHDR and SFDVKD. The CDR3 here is CATSDPGETQYF. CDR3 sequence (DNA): TGTGCCACCAGTGATCCGGGAGAGACCCAGTACTTC.

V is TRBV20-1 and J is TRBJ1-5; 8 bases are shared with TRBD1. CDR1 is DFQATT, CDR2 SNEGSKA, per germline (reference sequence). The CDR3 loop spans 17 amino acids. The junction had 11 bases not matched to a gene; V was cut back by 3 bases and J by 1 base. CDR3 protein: CSASKGRTGRSNQPQHF. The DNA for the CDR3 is TGCAGTGCTAGTAAAGGGCGGACAGGGAGGAGCAATCAGCCCCAGCATTTT.

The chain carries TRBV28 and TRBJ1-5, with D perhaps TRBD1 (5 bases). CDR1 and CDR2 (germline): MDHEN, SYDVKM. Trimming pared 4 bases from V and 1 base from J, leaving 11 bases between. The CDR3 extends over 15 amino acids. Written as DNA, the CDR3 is TGTGCCAGCAGTTGGGGGGGAGGGAGCAATCAGCCCCAGCATTTT. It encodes CASSWGGGSNQPQHF.

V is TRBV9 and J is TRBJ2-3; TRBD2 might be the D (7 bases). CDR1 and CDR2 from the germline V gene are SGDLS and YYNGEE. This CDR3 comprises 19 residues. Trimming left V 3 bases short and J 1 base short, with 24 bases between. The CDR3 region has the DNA TGTGCCAGCAGCGACACCGCGGGGGCCGGCCGGTTGGGCACAGATACGCAGTATTTT. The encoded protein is CASSDTAGAGRLGTDTQYF.

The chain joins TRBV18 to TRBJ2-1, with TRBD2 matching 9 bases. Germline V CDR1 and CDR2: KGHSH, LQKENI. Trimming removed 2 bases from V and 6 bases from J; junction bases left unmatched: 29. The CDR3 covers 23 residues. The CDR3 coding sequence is TGTGCCAGCTCACCAGGCGATAGCGGGGGTTCCCACCTCTATCCGACCTCCCCCAATGAGCAGTTCTTC. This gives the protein CASSPGDSGGSHLYPTSPNEQFF.

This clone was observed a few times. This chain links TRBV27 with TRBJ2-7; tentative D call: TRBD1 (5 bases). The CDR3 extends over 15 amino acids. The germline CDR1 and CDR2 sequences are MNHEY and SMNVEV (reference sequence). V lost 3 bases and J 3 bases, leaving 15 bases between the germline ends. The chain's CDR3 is CASSLWGAAYYEQYF. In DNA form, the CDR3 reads TGTGCCAGCAGTTTGTGGGGCGCGGCGTACTACGAGCAGTACTTC.

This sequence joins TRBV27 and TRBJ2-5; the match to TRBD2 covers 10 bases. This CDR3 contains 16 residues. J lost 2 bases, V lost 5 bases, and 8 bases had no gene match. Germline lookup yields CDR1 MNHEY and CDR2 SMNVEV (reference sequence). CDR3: CASSPLAGVLQETQYF. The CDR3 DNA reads TGTGCCAGCAGTCCTCTAGCGGGGGTACTTCAAGAGACCCAGTACTTC.

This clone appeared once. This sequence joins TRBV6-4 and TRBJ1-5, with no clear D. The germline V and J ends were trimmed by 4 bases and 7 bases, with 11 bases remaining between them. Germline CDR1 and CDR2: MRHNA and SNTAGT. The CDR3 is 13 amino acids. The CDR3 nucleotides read TGTGCCAGCAGTGTCGAATTGGGCCAGCCCCAGCATTTT. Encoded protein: CASSVELGQPQHF.

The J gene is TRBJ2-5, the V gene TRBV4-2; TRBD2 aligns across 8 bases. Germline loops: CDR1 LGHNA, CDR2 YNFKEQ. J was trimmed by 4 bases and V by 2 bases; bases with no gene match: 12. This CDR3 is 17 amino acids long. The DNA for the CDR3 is TGTGCCAGCAGCCAACAAGTTTCGGGGGGGAAGTTAGAGACCCAGTACTTC. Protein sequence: CASSQQVSGGKLETQYF.

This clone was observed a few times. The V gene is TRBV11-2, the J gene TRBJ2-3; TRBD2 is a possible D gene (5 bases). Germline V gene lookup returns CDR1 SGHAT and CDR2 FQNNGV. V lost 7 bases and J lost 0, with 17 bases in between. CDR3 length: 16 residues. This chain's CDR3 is CASTDRGDFSTDTQYF. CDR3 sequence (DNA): TGTGCCAGCACCGACCGGGGAGACTTTAGCACAGATACGCAGTATTTT.

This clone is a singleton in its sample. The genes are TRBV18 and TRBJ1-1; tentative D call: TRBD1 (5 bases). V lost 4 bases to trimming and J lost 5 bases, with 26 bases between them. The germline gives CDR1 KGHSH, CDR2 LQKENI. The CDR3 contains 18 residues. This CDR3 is CASSRGTGGSGFGTEAFF. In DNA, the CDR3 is TGTGCCAGCTCACGCGGTACCGGGGGAAGTGGCTTTGGGACTGAAGCTTTCTTT.

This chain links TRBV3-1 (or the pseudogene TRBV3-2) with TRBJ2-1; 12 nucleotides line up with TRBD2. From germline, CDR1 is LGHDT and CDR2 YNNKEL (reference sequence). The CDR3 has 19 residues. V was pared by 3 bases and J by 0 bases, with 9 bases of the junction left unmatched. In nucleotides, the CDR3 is TGTGCCAGCAGCCAGGGACTAGCGGGTCGGAAGAGCTCCTACAATGAGCAGTTCTTC. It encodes CASSQGLAGRKSSYNEQFF.

The CDR3 region is CASSLVEPNYGYTF. As DNA, the CDR3 is TGTGCCAGCAGCTTGGTGGAGCCGAACTATGGCTACACCTTC. The J gene is TRBJ1-2, the V gene TRBV5-4; D call uncertain. V was pared by 0 bases and J by 2 bases, with 8 bases between. CDR3 size: 14 residues. The germline gives CDR1 SGHNT, CDR2 YYREEE (reference sequence).

CDR3 residues: CASSLSGGMNTGELFF. As DNA, the CDR3 is TGTGCCAGCAGCCTTTCCGGGGGTATGAACACCGGGGAGCTGTTTTTT. The chain joins TRBV11-1 to TRBJ2-2, with a possible D match to TRBD2 (6 bases). Germline V gene data show CDR1 as SGHAT and CDR2 as FQDESV (reference sequence). Trimming shortened V by 5 bases and J by 1 base, and 14 bases separated the two germline ends. The CDR3 is made up of 16 amino acids.

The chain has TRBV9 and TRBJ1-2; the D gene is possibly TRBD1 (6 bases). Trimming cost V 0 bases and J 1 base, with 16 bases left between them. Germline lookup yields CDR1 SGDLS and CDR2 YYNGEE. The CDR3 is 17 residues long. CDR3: CASSVGGTGRYNYGYTF. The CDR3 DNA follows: TGTGCCAGCAGCGTAGGAGGTACAGGGCGCTATAACTATGGCTACACCTTC.

The CDR3 reads CASRPAAGVYNEQFF. In nucleotides, the CDR3 is TGTGCCAGCAGACCCGCGGCGGGGGTCTACAATGAGCAGTTCTTC. The genes are TRBV6-5 and TRBJ2-1, with 7 nucleotides matching TRBD2. The CDR3 is 15 residues long. V lost 6 bases and J lost 3; bases outside the gene matches: 8. Germline lookup yields CDR1 MNHEY and CDR2 SVGAGI.

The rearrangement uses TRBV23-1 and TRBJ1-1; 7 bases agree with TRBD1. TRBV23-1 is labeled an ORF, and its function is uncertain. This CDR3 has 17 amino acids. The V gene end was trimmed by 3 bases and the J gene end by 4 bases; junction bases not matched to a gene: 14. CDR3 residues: CASSHWGRGFLGTEAFF. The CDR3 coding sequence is TGCGCCAGCAGTCACTGGGGCAGGGGGTTTCTGGGCACTGAAGCTTTCTTT.

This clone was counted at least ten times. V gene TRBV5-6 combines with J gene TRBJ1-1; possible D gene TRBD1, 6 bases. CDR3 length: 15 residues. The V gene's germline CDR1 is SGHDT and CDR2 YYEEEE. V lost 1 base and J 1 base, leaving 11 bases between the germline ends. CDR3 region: CASSLLGQPNTEAFF. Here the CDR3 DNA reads TGTGCCAGCAGCTTGTTAGGACAGCCGAACACTGAAGCTTTCTTT.